One sample yielded the 13 T cell receptor beta chains listed below, sequenced in a study of blood T cell repertoires in COVID-19. The data were produced by immunoSEQ multiplex PCR, yet TCRdb's version contains in-frame clones alone and is incomplete. The sample records about 70,000 clones, around four fifths being singletons. The sequenced material came from peripheral blood. These receptors originate from a woman in her fifties or sixties with acute or convalescent COVID-19.

This clone was seen a handful of times. The chain carries TRBV28 and TRBJ1-1; maybe TRBD1 (6 bases). V lost 6 bases and J 7 bases, leaving 12 bases between the germline ends. This CDR3 has 12 residues. Germline CDR1 is MDHEN and CDR2 is SYDVKM. CDR3 nucleotide sequence: TGTGCCAGCAGGACACAGGGTCTTGAAGCTTTCTTT. Its translation: CASRTQGLEAFF.

This rearrangement joins TRBV7-9 to TRBJ2-7; 8 bases match TRBD1. V lost 5 bases, J lost 5 bases, and 2 bases stayed unmatched. The CDR3 spans 12 residues. CDR1 is SEHNR, CDR2 FQNEAQ, per germline (reference sequence). This chain's CDR3 is CASSETGDEQYF. CDR3 DNA sequence: TGTGCCAGCAGCGAGACAGGGGACGAGCAGTACTTC. The full variable domain, completed using reference TRBV7-9 and TRBJ2-7, is DTGVSQNPRHKITKRGQNVTFRCDPISEHNRLYWYRQTLGQGPEFLTYFQNEAQLEKSRLLSDRFSAERPKGSFSTLEIQRTEQGDSAMYLCASSETGDEQYFGPGTRLTVT.

This sequence joins TRBV11-2 and TRBJ2-5; weak D call: TRBD2 (5 bases). Deletions cut 5 bases from V and 5 bases from J, with 12 bases between. The V gene's germline CDR1 is SGHAT and CDR2 FQNNGV. This CDR3 is built from 13 residues. The CDR3 sequence is CASSLGIAETQYF. DNA for the CDR3: TGTGCCAGCAGCCTGGGAATAGCGGAGACCCAGTACTTC. The variable domain in full, completed from reference TRBV11-2 and TRBJ2-5, reads EAGVAQSPRYKIIEKRQSVAFWCNPISGHATLYWYQQILGQGPKLLIQFQNNGVVDDSQLPKDRFSAERLKGVDSTLKIQPAKLEDSAVYLCASSLGIAETQYFGPGTRLLVL.

The V gene is TRBV19, the J gene TRBJ2-2, with a tentative D call TRBD1 (7 bases). The CDR3 sequence is 14 residues long. Trimming removed 6 bases from V and 6 bases from J, with 14 bases in between. The germline CDR1 and CDR2 sequences are LNHDA and SQIVND (reference sequence). The CDR3 spells CASRQGGVAGELFF. CDR3 sequence (DNA): TGTGCCAGTAGGCAGGGGGGAGTGGCCGGGGAGCTGTTTTTT.

This chain joins TRBV5-1 and TRBJ1-2; D remains ambiguous. The germline gives CDR1 SGHRS, CDR2 YFSETQ. The CDR3 has 16 residues. Trimming stripped 4 bases from V and 4 bases from J, with 20 bases between. The CDR3 spells CASSLPPRDPLYGYTF. CDR3 nucleotide sequence: TGCGCCAGCAGCCTACCGCCCCGGGATCCGCTCTATGGCTACACCTTC.

This rearrangement joins TRBV6-7 to TRBJ2-1; the D is unclear. TRBV6-7 is an ORF; its function is uncertain. V dropped 0 bases and J dropped 7 bases, with 7 bases sitting between them. The CDR3 is 13 residues long. The CDR3 coding sequence is TGTGCCAGCAGTTACTCATCAGGAAATGAGCAGTTCTTC. Translating gives CASSYSSGNEQFF.

This rearrangement joins TRBV5-1 to TRBJ2-5, with TRBD1 as a possible D gene (6 bases). CDR3 length equals 14 residues. CDR1 is SGHRS and CDR2 is YFSETQ in the germline V gene. Trimming removed 4 bases from V and 3 bases from J, with 13 bases in between. The CDR3 sequence is CASSLQGWEETQYF. CDR3 DNA: TGCGCCAGCAGCCTACAGGGTTGGGAAGAGACCCAGTACTTC.

V usage is TRBV7-8 and J usage is TRBJ1-1; D is undetermined. The CDR3 length is 12 residues. V was cut by 5 bases and J by 4 bases, with 8 bases left in between. Germline V gene lookup returns CDR1 SGHVS and CDR2 FQNEAQ. The CDR3 loop reads CASSPFSTEAFF. As DNA, the CDR3 is TGTGCCAGCAGCCCGTTTAGCACTGAAGCTTTCTTT.

This sequence joins TRBV19 and TRBJ1-3, with 12 nucleotides matching TRBD1. The CDR3 runs 18 residues. Trimming took 6 bases from V and 1 from J; bases not matched to a gene: 10. Germline lookup yields CDR1 LNHDA and CDR2 SQIVND (reference sequence). The CDR3 protein is CASSGARDRGHSGNTIYF. The CDR3 DNA follows: TGTGCCAGTAGCGGAGCCAGGGACAGGGGGCATTCTGGAAACACCATATATTTT. Together with reference TRBV19 and TRBJ1-3, the CDR3 gives the full variable domain: DGGITQSPKYLFRKEGQNVTLSCEQNLNHDAMYWYRQDPGQGLRLIYYSQIVNDFQKGDIAEGYSVSREKKESFPLTVTSAQKNPTAFYLCASSGARDRGHSGNTIYFGEGSWLTVV.

This rearrangement joins TRBV5-5 to TRBJ1-6; D is perhaps TRBD1 (6 bases). This CDR3 has 14 residues. The V end was cut by 3 bases, the J end by 5 bases, with 9 bases between. CDR1 SGHKS and CDR2 YYEKEE come from the germline V gene (reference sequence). The CDR3 is CASSSKGDNSPLHF. In DNA, the CDR3 is TGTGCCAGCAGCTCGAAGGGGGATAATTCACCCCTCCACTTT.

The chain's CDR3 is CASSPDRGHYNEQFF. The CDR3 nucleotides are TGTGCCAGCAGCCCGGACAGGGGGCACTACAATGAGCAGTTCTTC. The gene calls are TRBV7-7 and TRBJ2-1; 11 bases align to TRBD1. The V gene end was trimmed by 5 bases and the J gene end by 3 bases; junction bases not matched to a gene: 3. The CDR3 consists of 15 residues. Germline V lookup: CDR1 SSHAT, CDR2 FNYEAQ (reference sequence).

The sample holds a few counts of this clone. The gene calls are TRBV29-1 and TRBJ2-2; D is unresolved. V gave up 6 bases and J gave up 5 bases, with 4 bases separating them. CDR1 and CDR2 (germline): SQVTM, ANQGSEA. There are 10 residues in the CDR3. CDR3 sequence: CSVGTGELFF. DNA for the CDR3: TGCAGCGTCGGTACCGGGGAGCTGTTTTTT.

The chain employs TRBV5-4 and TRBJ1-2; 8 bases are shared with TRBD1. V shed 0 bases and J 0 bases; nucleotides not matched to a gene: 4. The germline CDR1 and CDR2 sequences are SGHNT and YYREEE (reference sequence). This CDR3 spans 16 amino acids. CDR3 DNA sequence: TGTGCCAGCAGCTTGGGGACAGGGCCTTCTAACTATGGCTACACCTTC. Protein product: CASSLGTGPSNYGYTF.